The T cell receptor (beta chain) under discussion was sequenced for a study of early T cells in non-severe SARS-CoV-2 infection. The protocol attached unique molecular identifiers to individual cDNA molecules. TCRdb reanalysed the 5' RACE reads using MiXCR and keeps one entry per CDR3 protein. Here the sample spans some 48,000 distinct CDR3 sequences, approximately 8.1% being singletons. Trimming took off 4 bases at V and 4 bases at J, with 10 bases between the two ends. The CDR3 has 13 amino acids. CDR1 is MDHEN and CDR2 is SYDVKM in the germline V gene. The chain recombines TRBV28 with TRBJ2-5; D perhaps matches TRBD1 (5 bases). The TCR sequence derives from an adult who was a healthcare worker with PCR-confirmed SARS-CoV-2 infection or an uninfected control (not recorded which). The sample consisted of whole blood. The CDR3 DNA sequence: TGTGCCAGCAGTTCTGGACATAGAGAGACCCAGTACTTC. It encodes CASSSGHRETQYF.